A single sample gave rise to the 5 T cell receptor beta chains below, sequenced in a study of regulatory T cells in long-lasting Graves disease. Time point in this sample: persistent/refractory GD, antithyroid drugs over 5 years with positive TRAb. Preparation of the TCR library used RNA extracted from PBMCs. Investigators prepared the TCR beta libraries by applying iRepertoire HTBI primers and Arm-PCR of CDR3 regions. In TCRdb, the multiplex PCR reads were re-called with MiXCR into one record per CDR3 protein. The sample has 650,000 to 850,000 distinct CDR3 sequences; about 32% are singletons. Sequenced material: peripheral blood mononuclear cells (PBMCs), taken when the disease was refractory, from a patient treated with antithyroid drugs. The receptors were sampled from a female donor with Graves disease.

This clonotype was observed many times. This CDR3 is CASSLAPTGLVYEQYF. CDR3 DNA sequence: TGTGCCAGCAGCTTAGCCCCGACAGGGCTAGTCTACGAGCAGTACTTC. V gene TRBV11-2 combines with J gene TRBJ2-7, with 7 bases fitting TRBD1. Germline CDR1 SGHAT, CDR2 FQNNGV. V was pared by 1 base and J by 3 bases, with 9 bases of the junction left unmatched. This CDR3 comprises 16 residues. Full variable domain (missing parts from reference TRBV11-2 and TRBJ2-7): EAGVAQSPRYKIIEKRQSVAFWCNPISGHATLYWYQQILGQGPKLLIQFQNNGVVDDSQLPKDRFSAERLKGVDSTLKIQPAKLEDSAVYLCASSLAPTGLVYEQYFGPGTRLTVT.

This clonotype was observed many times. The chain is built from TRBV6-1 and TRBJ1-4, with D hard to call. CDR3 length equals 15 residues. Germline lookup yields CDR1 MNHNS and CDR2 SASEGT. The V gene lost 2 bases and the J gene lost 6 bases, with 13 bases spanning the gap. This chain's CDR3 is CASSEYLDSYEKLFF. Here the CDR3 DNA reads TGTGCCAGCAGTGAATATCTGGACTCCTATGAAAAACTGTTTTTT.

The CDR3 protein is CSARAPWDYEQYF. CDR3 nucleotides: TGCAGTGCTAGGGCCCCCTGGGACTACGAGCAGTACTTC. The rearrangement uses TRBV20-1 and TRBJ2-7; no firm D call. This CDR3 has 13 amino acids. Germline assignment: CDR1 DFQATT and CDR2 SNEGSKA (reference sequence). V gave up 3 bases and J gave up 3 bases, with 12 bases separating them.

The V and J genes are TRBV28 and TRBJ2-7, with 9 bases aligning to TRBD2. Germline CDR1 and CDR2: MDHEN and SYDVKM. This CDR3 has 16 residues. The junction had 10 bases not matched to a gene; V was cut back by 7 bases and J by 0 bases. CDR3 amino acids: CASTPWASGNSYEQYF. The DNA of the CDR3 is TGTGCCAGCACCCCGTGGGCTAGCGGGAACTCCTACGAGCAGTACTTC.

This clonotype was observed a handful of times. CDR3 DNA: TGTGCCATCAGTGACCAGGGCAGGACGAACACTGAAGCTTTCTTT. Its translation: CAISDQGRTNTEAFF. The chain has TRBV10-3 and TRBJ1-1, with D perhaps TRBD1 (5 bases). The CDR3 has 15 amino acids. V lost 3 bases, J lost 1 base, and 12 bases lay in between. Germline lookup yields CDR1 ENHRY and CDR2 SYGVKD.